This entry lists 15 T cell receptor beta chains sequenced from one sample in a study of technical replicates of blood from several donors. Method: immunoSEQ multiplex PCR; TCRdb's copy keeps in-frame clones and lacks some. The sample shows approximately 90,000 clones, about 95% of them seen only once. Sequencing input: T cells isolated from PBMCs. All receptors derive from a human donor in good health.

V gene TRBV19 combines with J gene TRBJ1-3; TRBD1 matches at 7 bases. Unmatched junction bases numbered 9, after V lost 6 bases and J lost 4 bases. The CDR3 covers 15 residues. Germline CDR1 is LNHDA and CDR2 is SQIVND (reference sequence). The CDR3 DNA follows: TGTGCCAGTAGAAGGGGGCCAGCTCGCGGAAACACCATATATTTT. Protein: CASRRGPARGNTIYF.

The chain employs TRBV7-6 and TRBJ2-7, with 8 positions matching TRBD2. Germline lookup yields CDR1 SGHVS and CDR2 FNYEAQ. This CDR3 comprises 17 residues. V lost 2 bases, J lost 6 bases, and 15 bases stayed unmatched. In DNA, the CDR3 is TGTGCCAGCAGCTTAAGTGTCGGGGCGGGAGGCTCCCGCGAGCAGTACTTC. Its protein is CASSLSVGAGGSREQYF. The whole variable domain, filled in from reference TRBV7-6 and TRBJ2-7, reads GAGVSQSPRYKVTKRGQDVALRCDPISGHVSLYWYRQALGQGPEFLTYFNYEAQQDKSGLPNDRFSAERPEGSISTLTIQRTEQRDSAMYRCASSLSVGAGGSREQYFGPGTRLTVT.

V gene TRBV19 combines with J gene TRBJ2-3; D is unclear. Germline-derived CDR1 and CDR2 are LNHDA and SQIVND (reference sequence). V lost 8 bases and J 4 bases, leaving 22 bases between the germline ends. The CDR3 loop spans 16 amino acids. The CDR3 region is CASRSSGVSTADTQYF. The CDR3 region has the DNA TGTGCCAGTCGGTCTTCTGGAGTATCGACCGCAGATACGCAGTATTTT.

The chain carries TRBV28 and TRBJ2-1; 13 bases are shared with TRBD2. Germline lookup yields CDR1 MDHEN and CDR2 SYDVKM. The junction had 14 bases not matched to a gene; V was cut back by 6 bases and J by 6 bases. The CDR3 extends over 18 amino acids. CDR3 bases: TGTGCCAGCAGCCACATCAATCTACTAGCGGGAGGGCCCAATGAGCAGTTCTTC. This gives the protein CASSHINLLAGGPNEQFF.

The chain uses TRBV6-1 and TRBJ1-1; no clear D. Germline lookup yields CDR1 MNHNS and CDR2 SASEGT. Trimming stripped 2 bases from V and 0 bases from J, with 13 bases between. The CDR3 contains 16 residues. This chain's CDR3 is CASSEFPGRMNTEAFF. The DNA for the CDR3 is TGTGCCAGCAGTGAATTTCCGGGAAGGATGAACACTGAAGCTTTCTTT.

The chain uses TRBV5-1 and TRBJ2-7, with 8 bases that match TRBD2. Germline loops: CDR1 SGHRS, CDR2 YFSETQ. The CDR3 extends over 16 amino acids. V shed 0 bases, J shed 2 bases, and the junction held 7 bases outside the gene matches. The CDR3 coding sequence is TGCGCCAGCAGCTTGGATTTAGGGCGGGGGGCCTACGAGCAGTACTTC. It codes for CASSLDLGRGAYEQYF.

The rearrangement joins TRBV19 to TRBJ2-7; possible D gene TRBD1, 6 bases. The CDR3 loop spans 13 amino acids. Trimming pared 5 bases from V and 6 bases from J, leaving 14 bases between. Germline-derived CDR1 and CDR2 are LNHDA and SQIVND (reference sequence). CDR3 in DNA: TGTGCCAGTAGTCCGCAGACAGGCGTCGAGCAGTACTTC. Residues: CASSPQTGVEQYF.

The rearrangement joins TRBV9 to TRBJ2-5, with 7 bases fitting TRBD2. Germline V gene data show CDR1 as SGDLS and CDR2 as YYNGEE. The CDR3 sequence is 16 residues long. V gave up 0 bases and J gave up 0 bases; unmatched junction bases: 5. The DNA for the CDR3 is TGTGCCAGCAGCGTAGTTGGGGGGGGGTACCAAGAGACCCAGTACTTC. Its protein is CASSVVGGGYQETQYF.

The chain combines TRBV6-5 with TRBJ1-1; a weak D match, TRBD1 (5 bases). CDR1 is MNHEY and CDR2 is SVGAGI in the germline V gene. With 2 bases removed from V and 1 base from J, the gap between germline ends came to 14 bases. The CDR3 is made up of 16 amino acids. CDR3 nucleotide sequence: TGTGCCAGCAGTTACGACGAGCCAGGGTGGAACACTGAAGCTTTCTTT. Amino acid sequence: CASSYDEPGWNTEAFF.

The chain recombines TRBV4-2 with TRBJ2-1, with TRBD2 matching over 9 bases. This CDR3 has 15 amino acids. Germline V CDR1 and CDR2: LGHNA, YNFKEQ. Unmatched junction bases numbered 7, after V lost 4 bases and J lost 6 bases. This chain's CDR3 is CASSPYEREANEQFF. CDR3 coding DNA: TGTGCCAGCAGCCCCTACGAGCGGGAGGCCAATGAGCAGTTCTTC.

The chain joins TRBV5-3 to TRBJ2-1, with a tentative D call TRBD2 (6 bases). TRBV5-3 qualifies as an ORF whose function is uncertain. The CDR3 runs 15 residues. The V gene lost 4 bases and the J gene lost 5 bases, with 16 bases spanning the gap. Here the CDR3 reads CARSEPGLFHNEQFF. For the CDR3, the DNA is TGTGCCAGAAGCGAACCGGGACTTTTCCACAATGAGCAGTTCTTC.

This clone was recorded once. The V call is TRBV5-4, the J call TRBJ1-1, with D tentatively TRBD1 (5 bases). CDR3 size: 15 residues. Between the trimmed V and J ends, which lost 0 bases and 5 bases, there was a span of 14 bases. Germline values: CDR1 SGHNT, CDR2 YYREEE (reference sequence). CDR3 protein: CASSLVPSGETEAFF. The CDR3 region has the DNA TGTGCCAGCAGCTTGGTTCCGTCGGGGGAGACTGAAGCTTTCTTT.

The chain employs TRBV19 and TRBJ2-7; TRBD1 is a possible D gene (5 bases). Trimming left V 3 bases short and J 0 bases short, with 12 bases between. CDR1 and CDR2 from the germline V gene are LNHDA and SQIVND (reference sequence). CDR3 length equals 15 residues. Here the CDR3 DNA reads TGTGCCAGTAGTATTGGGCTGGGGCCCTCCTACGAGCAGTACTTC. It yields the protein CASSIGLGPSYEQYF.

The chain employs TRBV29-1 and TRBJ1-1; the D gene is possibly TRBD1 (6 bases). Germline values: CDR1 SQVTM, CDR2 ANQGSEA. V was clipped by 2 bases and J by 7 bases, with 20 bases between them. This CDR3 contains 15 residues. The chain's CDR3 is CSVEFPGGGPYEAFF. CDR3 nucleotides: TGCAGCGTTGAATTTCCCGGGGGGGGCCCTTATGAAGCTTTCTTT.

V usage is TRBV10-2 and J usage is TRBJ2-3, with 9 bases matching TRBD2. CDR1 WSHSY and CDR2 SAAADI come from the germline V gene. This CDR3 spans 16 amino acids. Unmatched junction bases numbered 5, after V lost 0 bases and J lost 4 bases. In DNA, the CDR3 is TGCGCCAGCAGTGAGTCGTCGATAGCGGGAGCAGATACGCAGTATTTT. Translated, it gives CASSESSIAGADTQYF.